The clone carrying this TCR beta chain was recorded a few times. This sample is part of a study of blood T cell repertoires in COVID-19. As for the study in general: There were acute and convalescent COVID-19 samples, and they came from the United States, Italy and Spain. From T cells, B-cell-depleted T cells, or PBMCs came the material, which was cDNA or gDNA.

Original handling: Amplifying reference gene primers gave estimates of nucleated cell counts. Produced via immunoSEQ multiplex PCR; TCRdb's table is partial and in-frame only. V, J and clone size are those of that table, while D and trimming were read from the DNA. The sample shows under 95,000 clones, roughly 85% of them seen only once. The Seattle site enrolled patients during active infection and followed them longitudinally. The sequence derives from a man between 45 and 60 years old with COVID-19, enrolled during active disease. What was sequenced was peripheral blood.

CDR3 bases: TGCGCCAGCGGTTCACTCTTCCCCAATGAAAAACTGTTTTTT. It yields the protein CASGSLFPNEKLFF. This chain uses TRBV10-2 with TRBJ1-4, with no clear D. This CDR3 is built from 14 residues. Germline assignment: CDR1 WSHSY and CDR2 SAAADI. V was clipped by 8 bases and J by 5 bases, with 15 bases between them.